This T cell receptor (beta chain) originates from a study of T cell responses to AZD1222 COVID-19 vaccine. Notes on the study in general: Only a handful of individuals given AZD1222 were seropositive at baseline.

This clone was observed a few times. As yet, its antigen is unknown. TCRdb's copy holds only in-frame clones and misses some; the assay was immunoSEQ multiplex PCR. The sample yields 25,000 to 40,000 clones, more than 75% seen once. Germline V CDR1 and CDR2: LNHDA, SQIVND (reference sequence). V trimming: 3 bases; J trimming: 4 bases; junction bases outside the gene matches: 5. The CDR3 loop spans 15 amino acids. This receptor was obtained from an adult who received the AZD1222 COVID-19 vaccine. Sequenced here: peripheral blood, sampled 28 days after the second AZD1222 dose. The chain links TRBV19 to TRBJ2-3; the match to TRBD2 covers 9 bases. CDR3 in DNA: TGTGCCAGTAGTATTCGGCGGGGGGGAGCAGATACGCAGTATTTT. The encoded protein is CASSIRRGGADTQYF.